This T cell receptor beta chain was captured in a study of siplizumab effects on memory and regulatory T cells. Assay: immunoSEQ multiplex PCR; the TCRdb copy retains only in-frame clones and omits some. This table holds approximately 100,000 clones, 85% to 95% found once. This clone was found once. Antigen: not known. The V gene lost 1 base and the J gene lost 15 bases, with 19 bases spanning the gap. The length of the CDR3 is 14 residues. Per germline, CDR1 SGHTA and CDR2 FQGNSA. Study conclusions and caveats: Alloreactive sequences tracing back to unstimulated CD4+ memory cells were significantly reduced by siplizumab. Apparently more diverse than memory cells, naive T cells also seemed major alloresponse contributors.

The sample comprised Tregs sorted from blood. The chain employs TRBV7-2 and TRBJ2-1; the D gene is possibly TRBD2 (6 bases). The receptor was isolated from a human donor in good health. CDR3 in amino acids: CASSLDGGRIRRFF. In nucleotides, the CDR3 is TGTGCCAGCAGCTTAGATGGGGGGAGAATACGGCGGTTCTTC.